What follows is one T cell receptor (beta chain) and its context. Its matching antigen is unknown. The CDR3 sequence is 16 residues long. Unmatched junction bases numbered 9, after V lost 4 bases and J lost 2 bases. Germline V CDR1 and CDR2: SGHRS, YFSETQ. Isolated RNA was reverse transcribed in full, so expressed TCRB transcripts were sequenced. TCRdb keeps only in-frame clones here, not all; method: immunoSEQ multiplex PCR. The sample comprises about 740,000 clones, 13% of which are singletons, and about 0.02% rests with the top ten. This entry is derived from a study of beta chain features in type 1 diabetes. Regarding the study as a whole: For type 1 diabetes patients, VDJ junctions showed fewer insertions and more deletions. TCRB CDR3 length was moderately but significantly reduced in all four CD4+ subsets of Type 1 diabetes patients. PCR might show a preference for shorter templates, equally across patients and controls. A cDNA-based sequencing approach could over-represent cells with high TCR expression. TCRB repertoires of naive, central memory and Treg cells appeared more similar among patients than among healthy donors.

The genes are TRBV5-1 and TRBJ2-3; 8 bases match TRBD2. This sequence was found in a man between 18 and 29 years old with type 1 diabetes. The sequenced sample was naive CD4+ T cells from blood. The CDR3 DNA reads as TGCGCCAGCAGCCGAGGGACTAGTGGTGTCACAGATACGCAGTATTTT. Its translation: CASSRGTSGVTDTQYF.